The T cell receptor beta chain under discussion was sequenced for a study of blood T cell repertoires in COVID-19. Study at large: The United States, Italy and Spain provided the acute and convalescent COVID-19 samples.

The germline gives CDR1 MNHNS, CDR2 SASEGT. V was clipped by 1 base and J by 8 bases, with 14 bases between them. This CDR3 is 14 amino acids long. Clones were sequenced by immunoSEQ multiplex PCR, and TCRdb holds only the in-frame ones, with some missing. The table has 100,000 or so clones, 75% to 95% seen once. This clone was detected once. Sequencing used peripheral blood. The V gene is TRBV6-1, the J gene TRBJ1-1; the D gene is possibly TRBD1 (5 bases). The sequence came from a human donor with active COVID-19. The donor label of this sample is uncertain. DNA for the CDR3: TGTGCCAGCAGTGAAGTCGGGGGGAATTGGGAAGCTTTCTTT. The encoded protein is CASSEVGGNWEAFF.